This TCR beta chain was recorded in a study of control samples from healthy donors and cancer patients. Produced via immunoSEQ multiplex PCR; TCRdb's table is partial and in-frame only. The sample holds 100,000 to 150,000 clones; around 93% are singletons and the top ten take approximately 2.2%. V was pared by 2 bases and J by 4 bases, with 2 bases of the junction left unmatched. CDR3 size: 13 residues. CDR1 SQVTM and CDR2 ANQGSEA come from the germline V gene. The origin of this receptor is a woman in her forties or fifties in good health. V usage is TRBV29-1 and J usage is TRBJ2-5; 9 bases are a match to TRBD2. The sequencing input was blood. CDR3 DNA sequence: TGCAGCGTTGAACTAGCGGGACGAGAGACCCAGTACTTC. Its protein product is CSVELAGRETQYF.